This T cell receptor beta chain derives from a study of cytomegalovirus exposure and HLA in healthy donors. With 4 bases removed from V and 3 bases from J, the gap between germline ends came to 10 bases. The CDR3 runs to 13 residues. CDR1 is MGHRA and CDR2 is YSYEKL in the germline V gene. The PCR ran on 60 Vbeta and 13 Jbeta primers. Repertoires were generated with immunoSEQ multiplex PCR, while TCRdb's copy carries only in-frame clones and drops some. The data hold over 150,000 clones, with 60% to 80% observed a single time. The chain is built from TRBV4-1 and TRBJ2-7; D possibly corresponds to TRBD2 (5 bases). The material sequenced was PBMCs. This receptor was identified in a man aged 30-40 years in good health and CMV-seropositive. The CDR3 here is CASSRERDYEQYF. Written as DNA, the CDR3 is TGCGCCAGCAGCCGAGAGAGGGACTACGAGCAGTACTTC.